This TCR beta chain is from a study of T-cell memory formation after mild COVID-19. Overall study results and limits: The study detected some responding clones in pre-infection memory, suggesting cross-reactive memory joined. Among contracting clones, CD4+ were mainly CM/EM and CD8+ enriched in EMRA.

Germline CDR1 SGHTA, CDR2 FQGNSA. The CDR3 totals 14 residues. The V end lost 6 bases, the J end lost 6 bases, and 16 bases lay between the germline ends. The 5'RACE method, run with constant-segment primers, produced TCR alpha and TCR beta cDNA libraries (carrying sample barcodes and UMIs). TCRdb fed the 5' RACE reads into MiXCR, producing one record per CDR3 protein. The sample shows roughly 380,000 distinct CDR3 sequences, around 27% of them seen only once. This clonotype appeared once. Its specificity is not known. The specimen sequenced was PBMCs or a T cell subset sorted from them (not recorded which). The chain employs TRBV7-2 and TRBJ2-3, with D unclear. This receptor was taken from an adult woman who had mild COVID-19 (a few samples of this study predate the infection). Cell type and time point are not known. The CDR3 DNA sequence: TGTGCCAGCAGGGGCCCCCTCCACACCGATACGCAGTATTTT. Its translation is CASRGPLHTDTQYF.